The 11 T cell receptor beta chains listed next were all sequenced from one sample in a study of blood T cells in healthy people across ages. Then a second PCR, running about 7 to 11 cycles, was carried out with a sample-barcoded 5' primer and a J-beta primer mix. TCRdb used MiXCR to reprocess the 5' RACE reads, holding one entry per CDR3 protein. The sample holds 800,000 or so distinct CDR3 sequences, under 80% seen once. The sequenced sample consisted of blood. All receptors derive from a man aged 25 to 40 in good health.

The V gene is TRBV5-6, the J gene TRBJ2-3, with no clear D. The V and J ends lost 5 bases and 4 bases respectively, with 8 bases between them. The CDR3 has 12 residues. The germline gives CDR1 SGHDT, CDR2 YYEEEE. The DNA for the CDR3 is TGTGCCAGCAGGGGATCGTCAGATACGCAGTATTTT. This codes for CASRGSSDTQYF.

The rearrangement links TRBV4-1 to TRBJ1-4; a possible D gene is TRBD1 (5 bases). The CDR3 runs 16 residues. With 2 bases removed from V and 4 bases from J, the gap between germline ends came to 14 bases. CDR1 is MGHRA, CDR2 YSYEKL, per germline. This CDR3 reads CASSQPGTDINEKLFF. The DNA of the CDR3 is TGCGCCAGCAGCCAACCCGGGACGGACATTAATGAAAAACTGTTTTTT.

The chain is built from TRBV7-2 and TRBJ1-5; no definite D call. This CDR3 is built from 15 residues. Germline CDR1 and CDR2: SGHTA and FQGNSA. V dropped 2 bases and J dropped 4 bases, with 12 bases sitting between them. CDR3 sequence: CASSLNNGGNQPQHF. The CDR3 coding sequence is TGTGCCAGCAGCTTAAACAACGGCGGGAATCAGCCCCAGCATTTT.

This clonotype was recorded a few times. The rearrangement joins TRBV3-1 to TRBJ2-7, with 7 positions matching TRBD2. The CDR3 is made up of 18 amino acids. J gave up 2 bases and V 0 bases, and 13 bases lay outside the gene matches. Per germline, CDR1 LGHDT and CDR2 YNNKEL (reference sequence). The CDR3 reads CASSQEIGRSSGAYEQYF. The CDR3 bases are TGTGCCAGCAGCCAAGAGATCGGCAGGTCTAGCGGCGCCTACGAGCAGTACTTC.

The gene calls are TRBV4-3 and TRBJ2-7; possibly TRBD1 or TRBD2 for D (7 bases each). Germline CDR1 and CDR2: LGHNA and YSLEER. This CDR3 region has 16 residues. Trimming removed 4 bases at V and 3 bases at J, with 19 bases between. The DNA of the CDR3 is TGCGCCAGCAGCCGGTACGGGGCAGGGGGGGTCTACGAGCAGTACTTC. This encodes CASSRYGAGGVYEQYF.

V is TRBV6-1 and J is TRBJ2-5, with 12 bases identical to TRBD1. The CDR3 loop spans 16 amino acids. Germline CDR1 and CDR2: MNHNS and SASEGT. V trimming: 10 bases; J trimming: 5 bases; junction bases outside the gene matches: 14. CDR3 loop: CATTKHRDRGPETQYF. The CDR3 DNA is TGTGCCACAACAAAACACCGGGACAGGGGGCCGGAGACCCAGTACTTC.

This sequence joins TRBV11-2 and TRBJ2-7; no clear D gene. CDR3 size: 14 residues. Germline values: CDR1 SGHAT, CDR2 FQNNGV. V was trimmed by 5 bases and J by 2 bases, leaving 13 bases between them. The CDR3 DNA reads TGTGCCAGCAGCCCACCGGCTGCCGCCTACGAGCAGTACTTC. Protein product: CASSPPAAAYEQYF.

V gene TRBV6-6 combines with J gene TRBJ2-7; weak D call: TRBD2 (5 bases). The CDR3 has 16 amino acids. Trimming shortened V by 5 bases and J by 2 bases, and 19 bases separated the two germline ends. In germline, CDR1 is MNHNY, CDR2 SVGAGI (reference sequence). The CDR3 spells CASSPPSGGPAYEQYF. CDR3 DNA sequence: TGTGCCAGCAGTCCTCCCTCGGGCGGGCCGGCCTACGAGCAGTACTTC.

This chain joins TRBV24-1 and TRBJ2-7, with D possibly TRBD1 on 6 matching bases. This CDR3 contains 13 residues. CDR1 KGHDR and CDR2 SFDVKD come from the germline V gene. The germline V and J ends were trimmed by 0 bases and 7 bases, with 9 bases remaining between them. This CDR3 reads CATSDLRTDEQYF. In DNA form, the CDR3 reads TGTGCCACCAGTGATTTGCGGACAGATGAGCAGTACTTC.

The rearrangement links TRBV7-2 to TRBJ2-5; D is unclear. Trimming pared 2 bases from V and 5 bases from J, leaving 12 bases between. This CDR3 has 14 amino acids. Per the germline V gene, CDR1 is SGHTA and CDR2 is FQGNSA. For the CDR3, the DNA is TGTGCCAGCAGCTTAAGCGACTCCAGGGAGACCCAGTACTTC. Protein sequence: CASSLSDSRETQYF. Supplemented by reference TRBV7-2 and TRBJ2-5, the full variable domain reads GAGVSQSPSNKVTEKGKDVELRCDPISGHTALYWYRQSLGQGLEFLIYFQGNSAPDKSGLPSDRFSAERTGGSVSTLTIQRTQQEDSAVYLCASSLSDSRETQYFGPGTRLLVL.

In regard to this clonotype: Germline and junction disagree at one end, which may indicate a read error. The chain carries TRBV28 and TRBJ2-7; unclear D gene. Per the germline V gene, CDR1 is MDHEN and CDR2 is SYDVKM. The CDR3 sequence is 10 residues long. The CDR3 loop reads CTSRTYEQYF. CDR3 nucleotides: TGTACCAGCAGGACCTACGAGCAGTACTTC.